These 30 T cell receptor beta chains share one sample of origin, sequenced in a study of cytotoxic CD8 clonotypes in ibrutinib-treated CLL. Produced via immunoSEQ multiplex PCR; TCRdb's table is partial and in-frame only. Of some 290,000 clones listed, 80% are singletons. The starting material was PBMCs, obtained before ibrutinib treatment. These receptors were taken from a human donor with chronic lymphocytic leukemia.

This clone was seen a handful of times. The chain employs TRBV11-3 and TRBJ2-1; D gene ambiguous. Trimming took 4 bases from V and 4 from J, leaving 8 bases between them. Germline V gene data show CDR1 as SGHNT and CDR2 as YENEEA. There are 13 residues in the CDR3. CDR3 loop: CASSSGPYNEQFF. The CDR3 nucleotides read TGTGCCAGCAGCTCCGGGCCATACAATGAGCAGTTCTTC. The variable domain in full, completed from reference TRBV11-3 and TRBJ2-1, reads EAGVVQSPRYKIIEKKQPVAFWCNPISGHNTLYWYLQNLGQGPELLIRYENEEAVDDSQLPKDRFSAERLKGVDSTLKIQPAELGDSAVYLCASSSGPYNEQFFGPGTRLTVL.

Written as DNA, the CDR3 is TGTGCCAGCGCCCAGGGAGATACGCAGTATTTT. Encoded protein: CASAQGDTQYF. The V gene is TRBV2, the J gene TRBJ2-3; tentative D call: TRBD1 (5 bases). Trimming cost V 8 bases and J 5 bases, with 8 bases left between them. The CDR3 runs to 11 residues. Germline values: CDR1 SNHLY, CDR2 FYNNEI.

The CDR3 nucleotides are TGTGCCAGCAAACAAACCGGGACAGGGGAGCAGTTCTTC. Its translation is CASKQTGTGEQFF. The chain is built from TRBV6-6 and TRBJ2-1; the match to TRBD1 covers 9 bases. The trim removed 7 bases at V and 10 bases at J, leaving 8 bases unmatched. Germline V gives CDR1 MNHNY, CDR2 SVGAGI (reference sequence). This CDR3 is 13 amino acids long.

The gene calls are TRBV30 and TRBJ2-7, with 11 bases that match TRBD2. The CDR3 contains 15 residues. Germline CDR1 and CDR2: GTSNPN and SVGIG (reference sequence). J gave up 3 bases and V 2 bases, and 6 bases lay outside the gene matches. CDR3 bases: TGTGCCTGGAGTAAGAGGACTAGCGGGCTCTACGAGCAGTACTTC. It yields the protein CAWSKRTSGLYEQYF.

V usage is TRBV11-2 and J usage is TRBJ2-7; 7 bases align to TRBD2. This CDR3 region has 14 residues. CDR1 is SGHAT, CDR2 FQNNGV, per germline. J gave up 7 bases and V 6 bases, and 12 bases lay outside the gene matches. CDR3 protein: CASRMGGSQQEQYF. DNA of the CDR3: TGTGCCAGCAGAATGGGAGGGAGTCAGCAGGAGCAGTACTTC.

This chain links TRBV19 with TRBJ2-5; D is tentatively TRBD1 or TRBD2 (7 bases each). Trimming removed 6 bases from V and 5 bases from J, with 16 bases in between. CDR1 is LNHDA, CDR2 SQIVND, per germline (reference sequence). The CDR3 loop spans 14 amino acids. In DNA form, the CDR3 reads TGTGCCAGTAGCCAGGGGGGGTCGCGGGAGACCCAGTACTTC. Translated, it gives CASSQGGSRETQYF.

The chain is built from TRBV11-2 and TRBJ2-7; unclear D gene. V was pared by 3 bases and J by 0 bases, with 3 bases between. The CDR3 totals 12 residues. Germline-derived CDR1 and CDR2 are SGHAT and FQNNGV. CDR3 in amino acids: CASSFNSYEQYF. The CDR3 DNA follows: TGTGCCAGCAGCTTTAACTCCTACGAGCAGTACTTC.

This chain joins TRBV6-1 and TRBJ1-5; 7 nucleotides agree with TRBD1. Trimming at V came to 3 bases and at J to 0 bases, leaving 5 bases not matched to a gene. Germline V lookup: CDR1 MNHNS, CDR2 SASEGT. This CDR3 is built from 16 residues. The CDR3 here is CASSDLTGYSNQPQHF. CDR3 bases: TGTGCCAGCAGTGACCTGACAGGGTATAGCAATCAGCCCCAGCATTTT.

This clone was detected a few times. This chain joins TRBV30 and TRBJ1-4; D uncertain. From germline, CDR1 is GTSNPN and CDR2 SVGIG (reference sequence). The length of the CDR3 is 12 residues. Trimming stripped 5 bases from V and 7 bases from J, with 11 bases between. Written as DNA, the CDR3 is TGTGCCTGGGGAAGGGTGGTTGAAAAACTGTTTTTT. Protein sequence: CAWGRVVEKLFF.

CDR3 DNA: TGTGCCAGCAGTTACGGGTTGCCCTCTGGCAATCAGCCCCAGCATTTT. It yields the protein CASSYGLPSGNQPQHF. The chain is built from TRBV6-5 and TRBJ1-5, with D uncertain. This CDR3 region has 16 residues. Trimming took 2 bases from V and 2 from J, leaving 13 bases between them. Germline CDR1 is MNHEY and CDR2 is SVGAGI.

This chain links TRBV9 with TRBJ2-5; 7 nucleotides line up with TRBD2. The CDR3 has 17 amino acids. Germline CDR1 and CDR2: SGDLS and YYNGEE. Germline trimming cut 3 bases from V and 5 bases from J; bases unmatched to any gene: 16. The CDR3 DNA sequence: TGTGCCAGCAGCGCAAGGGCTTTCGGGGGGTATTCGGAGACCCAGTACTTC. Protein product: CASSARAFGGYSETQYF.

The chain recombines TRBV5-4 with TRBJ2-1; 11 bases line up with TRBD2. Germline values: CDR1 SGHNT, CDR2 YYREEE (reference sequence). Germline trimming cut 0 bases from V and 8 bases from J; bases unmatched to any gene: 4. The CDR3 contains 15 residues. In DNA form, the CDR3 reads TGTGCCAGCAGCTTGGGACTAGCGGGACAGGATGAGCAGTTCTTC. Its translation is CASSLGLAGQDEQFF.

The V gene is TRBV29-1, the J gene TRBJ2-3; 12 bases are a match to TRBD2. The trim removed 7 bases at V and 7 bases at J, leaving 9 bases unmatched. CDR1 is SQVTM and CDR2 is ANQGSEA in the germline V gene. The CDR3 length is 14 residues. CDR3 amino acids: CSGKTSGSGNTQYF. The CDR3, as DNA: TGCAGCGGGAAGACTAGCGGGAGTGGGAATACGCAGTATTTT.

This clone was detected only a few times. This chain joins TRBV6-1 and TRBJ1-4; maybe TRBD1 (6 bases). V was trimmed by 8 bases and J by 4 bases, leaving 11 bases between them. This CDR3 is 13 amino acids long. Germline CDR1 reads MNHNS; CDR2 reads SASEGT. CDR3 sequence: CASHRAFNEKLFF. The DNA of the CDR3 is TGTGCCAGCCACAGGGCCTTTAATGAAAAACTGTTTTTT.

The V gene is TRBV5-1, the J gene TRBJ2-7, with TRBD2 matching 10 bases. Germline CDR1 is SGHRS and CDR2 is YFSETQ. Losses at the gene ends were 5 bases for V and 5 bases for J; bases not matched to a gene: 7. This CDR3 comprises 14 residues. CDR3 nucleotide sequence: TGCGCCAGCAGGGAACTAGCGGGAATCGACGAGCAGTACTTC. Translating gives CASRELAGIDEQYF. Complete variable domain (other parts from reference TRBV5-1 and TRBJ2-7): KAGVTQTPRYLIKTRGQQVTLSCSPISGHRSVSWYQQTPGQGLQFLFEYFSETQRNKGNFPGRFSGRQFSNSRSEMNVSTLELGDSALYLCASRELAGIDEQYFGPGTRLTVT.

The rearrangement links TRBV7-2 to TRBJ1-1, with no clear D. Germline values: CDR1 SGHTA, CDR2 FQGNSA. With 2 bases removed from V and 5 bases from J, the gap between germline ends came to 6 bases. The CDR3 is made up of 12 amino acids. CDR3 nucleotides: TGTGCCAGCAGCTTACGTGGGACTGAAGCTTTCTTT. Residues: CASSLRGTEAFF.

This rearrangement joins TRBV6-5 to TRBJ1-2, with D maybe TRBD1 (5 bases). Germline values: CDR1 MNHEY, CDR2 SVGAGI. The CDR3 extends over 11 amino acids. With 6 bases removed from V and 6 bases from J, the gap between germline ends came to 8 bases. The CDR3 region is CASRTDHGYTF. In nucleotides, the CDR3 is TGTGCCAGCAGGACAGACCATGGCTACACCTTC.

The V gene is TRBV10-3, the J gene TRBJ1-2; 7 nucleotides agree with TRBD1. V shed 8 bases and J 3 bases; nucleotides not matched to a gene: 6. Germline values: CDR1 ENHRY, CDR2 SYGVKD. The CDR3 extends over 13 amino acids. Here the CDR3 reads CAIPTGDDYGYTF. The CDR3 coding sequence is TGTGCCATCCCCACAGGGGATGACTATGGCTACACCTTC.

The genes are TRBV7-9 and TRBJ2-5, with 7 bases identical to TRBD2. CDR1 SEHNR and CDR2 FQNEAQ come from the germline V gene (reference sequence). Trimming removed 7 bases from V and 1 base from J; junction bases left unmatched: 12. The CDR3 is 16 amino acids. Written as DNA, the CDR3 is TGTGCCAGCAACCTAGGCCCTGCTAGCGGCCAAGAGACCCAGTACTTC. It codes for CASNLGPASGQETQYF.

The chain uses TRBV6-5 and TRBJ2-1; D possibly corresponds to TRBD2 (6 bases). The V gene's germline CDR1 is MNHEY and CDR2 SVGAGI. The CDR3 consists of 15 residues. V was trimmed by 0 bases and J by 8 bases, leaving 14 bases between them. The CDR3 protein is CASSYSSLLAYEQFF. The CDR3 nucleotides read TGTGCCAGCAGTTACTCGAGTTTGCTAGCGTATGAGCAGTTCTTC.

The gene calls are TRBV6-6 and TRBJ2-3, with a weak D call TRBD2 (5 bases). The CDR3 runs to 14 residues. Trimming shortened V by 7 bases and J by 0 bases, and 11 bases separated the two germline ends. CDR1 is MNHNY, CDR2 SVGAGI, per germline (reference sequence). The CDR3 spells CASTGGPSTDTQYF. DNA for the CDR3: TGTGCCAGCACAGGCGGGCCCAGCACAGATACGCAGTATTTT.

This clone occurred a few times. The gene calls are TRBV5-1 and TRBJ2-7; D call uncertain. The ends were cut back, 0 bases at V and 5 bases at J, with 15 bases in the middle. The CDR3 loop spans 15 amino acids. The V gene's germline CDR1 is SGHRS and CDR2 YFSETQ. The CDR3: CASSLDGHNGNEQYF. The CDR3 DNA reads TGCGCCAGCAGCTTGGACGGTCACAACGGCAACGAGCAGTACTTC.

The chain carries TRBV7-6 and TRBJ2-3; weak D call: TRBD1 (5 bases). Trimming shortened V by 0 bases and J by 6 bases, and 16 bases separated the two germline ends. Germline CDR1 is SGHVS and CDR2 is FNYEAQ. The CDR3 contains 16 residues. The CDR3 nucleotides are TGTGCCAGCAGCTTAGCATCCAGGGTTCTTTTGGATACGCAGTATTTT. Translated, it gives CASSLASRVLLDTQYF.

CDR3 coding DNA: TGCGCCAGCAGCTTGCTATTGACAGGAGATACGCAGTATTTT. It is translated as CASSLLLTGDTQYF. This chain joins TRBV5-1 and TRBJ2-3; maybe TRBD1 (6 bases). Germline V lookup: CDR1 SGHRS, CDR2 YFSETQ. V lost 1 base, J lost 5 bases, and 11 bases lay in between. The CDR3 runs to 14 residues.

There are a few counts of this clone. V usage is TRBV5-6 and J usage is TRBJ1-2, with TRBD1 as a possible D gene (5 bases). This CDR3 contains 12 residues. Looked up from germline, CDR1 is SGHDT and CDR2 is YYEEEE. V was cut by 4 bases and J by 8 bases, with 12 bases left in between. CDR3 sequence reads: CASSVGRDGYTF. The CDR3 nucleotides read TGTGCCAGCAGCGTGGGACGGGACGGCTACACCTTC.

This sequence joins TRBV11-2 and TRBJ2-7; D may be TRBD2 (5 bases). This CDR3 region has 15 residues. The V gene's germline CDR1 is SGHAT and CDR2 FQNNGV. The V and J ends lost 0 bases and 0 bases respectively, with 9 bases between them. CDR3 sequence (DNA): TGTGCCAGCAGCTTAGAGAGCGGAAGCTCCTACGAGCAGTACTTC. Translated: CASSLESGSSYEQYF.

J is TRBJ2-1 and V is TRBV28; perhaps TRBD2 as D (5 bases). In germline, CDR1 is MDHEN, CDR2 SYDVKM. The CDR3 has 12 amino acids. Deletions cut 9 bases from V and 1 base from J, with 7 bases between. The CDR3 spells CASSESYNEQFF. CDR3 DNA: TGTGCCAGTAGCGAATCCTACAATGAGCAGTTCTTC.

For the CDR3, the DNA is TGTGCCAGCAGCCAAGGACTAGCGGGGTTCACCGGGGAGCTGTTTTTT. This translates into CASSQGLAGFTGELFF. The V and J genes are TRBV14 and TRBJ2-2, with TRBD2 matching 11 bases. J gave up 4 bases and V 1 base, and 2 bases lay outside the gene matches. The CDR3 loop spans 16 amino acids. Per germline, CDR1 SGHDN and CDR2 FVKESK.

V is TRBV5-1 and J is TRBJ2-7, with TRBD2 matching 9 bases. Germline V CDR1 and CDR2: SGHRS, YFSETQ. This CDR3 has 15 residues. The ends lost 2 bases at V and 3 bases at J; junction bases unmatched: 6. Here the CDR3 reads CASSFGLAFDYEQYF. The CDR3 coding sequence is TGCGCCAGCAGCTTCGGACTAGCGTTCGACTACGAGCAGTACTTC.

The J gene is TRBJ2-1, the V gene TRBV9; 12 bases agree with TRBD2. This CDR3 is 17 amino acids long. The junction had 13 bases not matched to a gene; V was cut back by 3 bases and J by 9 bases. Per germline, CDR1 SGDLS and CDR2 YYNGEE. The CDR3 region is CASSDPLASGRAIEQFF. The DNA of the CDR3 is TGTGCCAGCAGCGACCCCTTGGCTAGCGGGAGGGCCATTGAGCAGTTCTTC.